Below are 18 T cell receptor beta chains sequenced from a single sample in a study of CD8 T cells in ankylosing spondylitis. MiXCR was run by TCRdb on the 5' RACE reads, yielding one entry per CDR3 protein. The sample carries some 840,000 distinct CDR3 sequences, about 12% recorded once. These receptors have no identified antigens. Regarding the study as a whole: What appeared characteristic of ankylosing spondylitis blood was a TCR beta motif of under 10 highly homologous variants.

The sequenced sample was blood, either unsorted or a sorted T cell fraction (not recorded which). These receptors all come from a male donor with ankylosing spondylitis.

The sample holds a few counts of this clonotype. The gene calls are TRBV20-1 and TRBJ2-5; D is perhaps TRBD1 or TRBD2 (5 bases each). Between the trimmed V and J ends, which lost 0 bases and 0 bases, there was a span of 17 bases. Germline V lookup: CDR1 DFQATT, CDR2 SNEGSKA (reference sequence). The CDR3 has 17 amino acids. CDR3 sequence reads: CSARDLRERAYQETQYF. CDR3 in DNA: TGCAGTGCTAGAGATCTCAGGGAGCGAGCGTACCAAGAGACCCAGTACTTC.

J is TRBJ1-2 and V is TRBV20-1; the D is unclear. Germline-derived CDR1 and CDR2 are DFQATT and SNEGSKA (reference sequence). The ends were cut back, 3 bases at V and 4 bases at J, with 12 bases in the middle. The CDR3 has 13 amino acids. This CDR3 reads CSASLKTIYGYTF. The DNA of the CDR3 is TGCAGTGCTAGTCTGAAGACTATCTATGGCTACACCTTC.

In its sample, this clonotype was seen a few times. Here the CDR3 DNA reads TGCAGTGCTCCTACAGGGGGTAGCAATCAGCCCCAGCATTTT. The encoded protein is CSAPTGGSNQPQHF. The V gene is TRBV20-1, the J gene TRBJ1-5, with 8 bases that match TRBD1. The CDR3 extends over 14 amino acids. V shed 5 bases and J 0 bases; nucleotides not matched to a gene: 3. Germline assignment: CDR1 DFQATT and CDR2 SNEGSKA (reference sequence).

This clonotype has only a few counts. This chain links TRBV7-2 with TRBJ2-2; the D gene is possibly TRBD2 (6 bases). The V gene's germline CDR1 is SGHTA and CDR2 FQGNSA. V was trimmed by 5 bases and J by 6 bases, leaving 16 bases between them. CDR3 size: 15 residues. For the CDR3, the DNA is TGTGCCAGCAGCATCGCGGGGACGATTGCCGGGGAGCTGTTTTTT. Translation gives CASSIAGTIAGELFF.

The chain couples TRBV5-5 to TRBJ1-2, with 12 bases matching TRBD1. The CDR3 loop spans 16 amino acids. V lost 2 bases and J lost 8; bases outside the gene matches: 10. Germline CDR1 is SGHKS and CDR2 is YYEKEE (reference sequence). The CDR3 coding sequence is TGTGCCAGCAGCTTCAATCCGGGACAGGGGGCCGGGGGCTACACCTTC. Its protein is CASSFNPGQGAGGYTF.

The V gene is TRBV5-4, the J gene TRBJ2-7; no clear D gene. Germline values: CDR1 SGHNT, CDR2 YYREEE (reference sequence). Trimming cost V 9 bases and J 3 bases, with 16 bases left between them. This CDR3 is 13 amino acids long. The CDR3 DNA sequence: TGTGCCACCTCCACACGACGTGACTACGAGCAGTACTTC. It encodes CATSTRRDYEQYF.

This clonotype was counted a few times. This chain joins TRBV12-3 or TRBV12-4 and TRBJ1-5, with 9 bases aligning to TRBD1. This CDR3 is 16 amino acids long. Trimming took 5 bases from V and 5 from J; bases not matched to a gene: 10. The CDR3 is CASSLTPYRGHQPQHF. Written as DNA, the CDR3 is TGTGCCAGCAGTCTCACCCCTTACAGGGGGCATCAGCCCCAGCATTTT.

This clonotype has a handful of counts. CDR3 sequence (DNA): TGTGCCACCAGCAGCAGACTAGCGATGAATTACAATGAGCAGTTCTTC. Translated, it gives CATSSRLAMNYNEQFF. The V gene is TRBV15, the J gene TRBJ2-1, with 8 bases lining up with TRBD2. This CDR3 spans 16 amino acids. V was clipped by 3 bases and J by 4 bases; unmatched bases: 8. CDR1 is LNHNV and CDR2 is YYDKDF in the germline V gene (reference sequence). The full variable domain, with the rest looked up from reference TRBV15 and TRBJ2-1, is DAMVIQNPRYQVTQFGKPVTLSCSQTLNHNVMYWYQQKSSQAPKLLFHYYDKDFNNEADTPDNFQSRRPNTSFCFLDIRSPGLGDTAMYLCATSSRLAMNYNEQFFGPGTRLTVL.

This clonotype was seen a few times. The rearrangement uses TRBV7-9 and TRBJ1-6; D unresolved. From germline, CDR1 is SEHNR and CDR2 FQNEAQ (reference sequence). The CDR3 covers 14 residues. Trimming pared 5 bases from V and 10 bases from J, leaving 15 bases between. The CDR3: CASSPQNEASPLHF. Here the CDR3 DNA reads TGTGCCAGCAGCCCGCAAAATGAGGCCTCACCCCTCCACTTT.

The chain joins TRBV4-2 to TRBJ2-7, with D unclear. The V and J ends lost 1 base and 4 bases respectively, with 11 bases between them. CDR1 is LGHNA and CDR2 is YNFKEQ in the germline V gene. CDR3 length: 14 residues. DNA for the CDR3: TGTGCCAGCAGCCAAGGTCCACGCGAGTACGAGCAGTACTTC. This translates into CASSQGPREYEQYF.

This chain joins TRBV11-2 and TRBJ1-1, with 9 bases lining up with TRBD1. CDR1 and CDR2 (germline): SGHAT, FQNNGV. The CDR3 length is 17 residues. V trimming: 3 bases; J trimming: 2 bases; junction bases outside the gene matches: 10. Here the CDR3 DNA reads TGTGCCAGCAGCTTCAACAGGGGGCCTCGCCTTAACACTGAAGCTTTCTTT. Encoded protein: CASSFNRGPRLNTEAFF.

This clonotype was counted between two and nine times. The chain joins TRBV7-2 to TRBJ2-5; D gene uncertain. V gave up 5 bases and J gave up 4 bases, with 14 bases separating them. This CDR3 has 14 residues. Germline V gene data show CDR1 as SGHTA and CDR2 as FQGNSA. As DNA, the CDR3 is TGTGCCAGCAGCCCACAAAGGGTTCGAGAGACCCAGTACTTC. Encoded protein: CASSPQRVRETQYF.

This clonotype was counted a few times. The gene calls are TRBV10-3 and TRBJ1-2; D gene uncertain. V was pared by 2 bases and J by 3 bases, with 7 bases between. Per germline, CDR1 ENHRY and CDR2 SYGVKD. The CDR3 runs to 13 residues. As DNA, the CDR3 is TGTGCCATCAGTGAGGTGCCAGACTATGGCTACACCTTC. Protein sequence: CAISEVPDYGYTF.

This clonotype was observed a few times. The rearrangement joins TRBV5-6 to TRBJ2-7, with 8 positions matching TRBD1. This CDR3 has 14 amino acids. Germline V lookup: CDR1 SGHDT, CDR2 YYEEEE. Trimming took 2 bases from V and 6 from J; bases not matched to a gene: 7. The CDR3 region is CASSLGDRGLEQYF. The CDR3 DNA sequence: TGTGCCAGCAGCTTAGGAGACAGGGGACTCGAGCAGTACTTC.

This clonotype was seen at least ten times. The CDR3 bases are TGTGCCAGCAGTTTTCAGGGATCCGGGGAGCTGTTTTTT. Amino acids: CASSFQGSGELFF. V is TRBV12-3 or TRBV12-4 and J is TRBJ2-2; D perhaps matches TRBD1 (5 bases). CDR3 size: 13 residues. Trimming left V 3 bases short and J 6 bases short, with 8 bases between.

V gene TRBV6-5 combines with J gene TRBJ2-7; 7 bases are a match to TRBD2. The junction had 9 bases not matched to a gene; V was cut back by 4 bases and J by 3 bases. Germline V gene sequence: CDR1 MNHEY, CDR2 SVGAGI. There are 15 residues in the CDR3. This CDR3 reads CASSSLRTGGYEQYF. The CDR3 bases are TGTGCCAGCAGTTCCCTCCGGACGGGAGGCTACGAGCAGTACTTC.

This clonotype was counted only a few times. The CDR3 nucleotides read TGTGCCAGCAGTTACTCTCTGACAGGACTCTCTGGAAACACCATATATTTT. Translating it yields CASSYSLTGLSGNTIYF. V is TRBV6-5 and J is TRBJ1-3; D perhaps matches TRBD1 (6 bases). CDR3 length equals 17 residues. V was trimmed by 0 bases and J by 0 bases, leaving 12 bases between them. Germline loops: CDR1 MNHEY, CDR2 SVGAGI.

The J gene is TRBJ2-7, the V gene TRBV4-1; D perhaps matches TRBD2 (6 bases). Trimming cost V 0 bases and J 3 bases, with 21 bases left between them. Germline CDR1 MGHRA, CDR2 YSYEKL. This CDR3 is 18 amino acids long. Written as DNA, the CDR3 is TGCGCCAGCAGCCAAGAGGGCGGAGGGGTAAGGGGCCTCTACGAGCAGTACTTC. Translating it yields CASSQEGGGVRGLYEQYF.